The T cell receptor beta chain described here comes from a study of post-analysis software for immune sequencing data. Study-wide background: Secondary progressive, relapsing-remitting and progressive-relapsing multiple sclerosis were among the included disease courses. Study-level points and caveats: Controls significantly exceeded multiple sclerosis patients in normalized Chao1 diversity. Samples sharing a preparation batch grouped tightly together when assessed by F measure. The study found TRBV5-6, TRBV5-1 and TRBV20-1 among a few TRBV segments more frequent in patients than controls.

The germline V gene has CDR1 DFQATT and CDR2 SNEGSKA (reference sequence). This CDR3 is 15 amino acids long. The V gene lost 1 base and the J gene lost 1 base, with 12 bases spanning the gap. Researchers reported that TCR beta cDNA libraries carried unique molecular identifiers. T cells numbering roughly 1 to 10 million gave rise to about 540,000 cDNA molecules. TCRdb re-called the PCR reads with MiXCR, one entry per CDR3 protein. Among under 900,000 distinct CDR3 sequences, around 53% were seen once, and the ten largest hold around 4.5%. This clonotype was observed a handful of times. Its cognate antigen is unknown.

The sample taken for sequencing was blood. This receptor was obtained from a girl aged 10 to 17 with multiple sclerosis. This sequence joins TRBV20-1 and TRBJ2-3, with no clear D. CDR3 sequence reads: CSARGRGLGTDTQYF. The CDR3, as DNA: TGCAGTGCTAGAGGTCGAGGTCTTGGCACAGATACGCAGTATTTT.